Here is one T cell receptor (beta chain) with its context. Its target is unknown. This specimen belongs to a study of cytomegalovirus exposure and HLA in healthy donors. Regarding the study as a whole: It was confirmed in vitro that a few of the CMV-associated chains were specific for CMV antigens.

60 Vbeta and 13 Jbeta primers were used in PCR. The repertoire was sequenced with immunoSEQ multiplex PCR; TCRdb's copy has only in-frame clones and lacks some. The table has about 130,000 clones, roughly 70% seen once. V was cut by 5 bases and J by 5 bases, with 20 bases left in between. The CDR3 length is 16 residues. Germline assignment: CDR1 SGHNT and CDR2 YENEEA. The source of this sequence is a woman aged 40-49 years in good health and CMV-seropositive. The sequencing input was PBMCs. The chain links TRBV11-3 to TRBJ2-3; maybe TRBD2 (7 bases). The CDR3 reads CASSRHDGGLGDTQYF. The CDR3 region has the DNA TGTGCCAGCAGCCGACACGACGGGGGGCTGGGAGATACGCAGTATTTT. Full variable domain (missing parts from reference TRBV11-3 and TRBJ2-3): EAGVVQSPRYKIIEKKQPVAFWCNPISGHNTLYWYLQNLGQGPELLIRYENEEAVDDSQLPKDRFSAERLKGVDSTLKIQPAELGDSAVYLCASSRHDGGLGDTQYFGPGTRLTVL.